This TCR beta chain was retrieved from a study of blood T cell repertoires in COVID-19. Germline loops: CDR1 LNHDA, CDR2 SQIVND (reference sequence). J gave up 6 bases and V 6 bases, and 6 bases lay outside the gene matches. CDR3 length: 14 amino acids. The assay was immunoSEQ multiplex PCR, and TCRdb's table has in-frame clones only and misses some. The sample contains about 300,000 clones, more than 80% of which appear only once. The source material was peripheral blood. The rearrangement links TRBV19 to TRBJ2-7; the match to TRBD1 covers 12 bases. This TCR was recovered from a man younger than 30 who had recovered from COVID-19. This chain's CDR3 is CASRAGTGGFEQYF. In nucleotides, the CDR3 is TGTGCCAGTAGAGCCGGGACAGGGGGCTTCGAGCAGTACTTC. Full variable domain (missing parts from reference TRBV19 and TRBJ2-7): DGGITQSPKYLFRKEGQNVTLSCEQNLNHDAMYWYRQDPGQGLRLIYYSQIVNDFQKGDIAEGYSVSREKKESFPLTVTSAQKNPTAFYLCASRAGTGGFEQYFGPGTRLTVT.